This TCR beta chain was obtained from a study of CD8 T cells in Susac syndrome. Germline V gene sequence: CDR1 DFQATT, CDR2 SNEGSKA (reference sequence). With 1 base clipped from V and 1 base from J, the junction kept 10 bases outside the gene matches. There are 18 residues in the CDR3. Random hexamers were used to reverse transcribe about 0.5 to 1 ug of RNA. TCRdb itself ran the immunoSEQ multiplex PCR reads through MiXCR, one entry per CDR3 protein. The repertoire has under 200,000 distinct CDR3 sequences, approximately 95% of them found once; the top ten carry roughly 0.16%. TEMRA cells were FACS-enriched and CD8+ and CD4+ T cells negatively isolated.

The sequencing sample was made of CD8+ T cells from PBMCs. The receptor comes from a human donor with multiple sclerosis. J is TRBJ1-1 and V is TRBV20-1; 12 nucleotides line up with TRBD1. CDR3 residues: CSARARGTGGYPNTEAFF. The DNA for the CDR3 is TGCAGTGCTAGAGCACGCGGGACAGGGGGCTACCCGAACACTGAAGCTTTCTTT.